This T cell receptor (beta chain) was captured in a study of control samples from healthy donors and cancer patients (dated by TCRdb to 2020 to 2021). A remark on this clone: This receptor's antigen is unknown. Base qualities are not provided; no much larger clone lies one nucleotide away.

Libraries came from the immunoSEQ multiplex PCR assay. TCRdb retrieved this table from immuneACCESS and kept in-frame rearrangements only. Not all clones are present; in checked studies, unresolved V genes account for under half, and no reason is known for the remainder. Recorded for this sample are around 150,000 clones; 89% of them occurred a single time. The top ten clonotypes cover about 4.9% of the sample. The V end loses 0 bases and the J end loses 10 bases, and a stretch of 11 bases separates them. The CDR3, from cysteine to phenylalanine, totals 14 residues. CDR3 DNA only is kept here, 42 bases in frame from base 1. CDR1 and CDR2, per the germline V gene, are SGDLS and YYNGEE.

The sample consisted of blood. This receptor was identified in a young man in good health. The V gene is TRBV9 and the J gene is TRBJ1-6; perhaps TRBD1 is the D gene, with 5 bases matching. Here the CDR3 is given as CASSVVDINSPLHF. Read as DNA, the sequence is TGTGCCAGCAGCGTAGTGGACATCAACTCACCCCTCCACTTT.